The clone carrying this T cell receptor (beta chain) was seen only a few times. CDR3 length: 14 amino acids. V shed 6 bases and J 5 bases; nucleotides not matched to a gene: 11. The germline CDR1 and CDR2 sequences are SQVTM and ANQGSEA. Using RNA transcripts as the source, TCR beta CDR3 regions were amplified. HTBI primers were the set used in a first-round RT-PCR of the TCR CDR3. TCRdb independently ran MiXCR on the multiplex PCR reads; one entry per CDR3 protein. The repertoire holds 480,000 or so distinct CDR3 sequences, with 40% to 55% as singletons. The data originate from a study of T cells in Graves' hyperthyroidism and ophthalmopathy.

Sequencing used peripheral blood or thyroid tissue (not recorded which). The source is an adult woman with Graves' disease, either hyperthyroidism or ophthalmopathy (not recorded which). This rearrangement joins TRBV29-1 to TRBJ2-7; 9 bases align to TRBD1. This CDR3 is CSVDRGQGGDEQYF. The CDR3 DNA is TGCAGCGTCGATCGGGGACAGGGAGGGGACGAGCAGTACTTC.